The 8 T cell receptor beta chains below come from one sample, sequenced in a study of blood T cell repertoires in COVID-19. Clones were sequenced by immunoSEQ multiplex PCR, and TCRdb holds only the in-frame ones, with some missing. The sample holds a few hundred thousand clones, 88% seen once. Sequencing was done on a sample of peripheral blood. Receptors were obtained from a man older than 75 with acute or convalescent COVID-19.

This clone was observed a single time. The chain employs TRBV9 and TRBJ1-2; TRBD1 might be the D (5 bases). V lost 0 bases to trimming and J lost 8 bases, with 14 bases between them. The CDR3 totals 14 residues. Germline values: CDR1 SGDLS, CDR2 YYNGEE. The CDR3 spells CASSVATGGGGYTF. The CDR3 coding sequence is TGTGCCAGCAGCGTAGCTACCGGGGGGGGAGGCTACACCTTC.

As DNA, the CDR3 is TGTGCCACCAGGAACAGCGGGGGAGACTCCTACAATGAGCAGTTCTTC. As protein: CATRNSGGDSYNEQFF. J is TRBJ2-1 and V is TRBV24-1, with 8 bases fitting TRBD2. The CDR3 length is 16 residues. Germline lookup yields CDR1 KGHDR and CDR2 SFDVKD. Losses at the gene ends were 7 bases for V and 0 bases for J; bases not matched to a gene: 7.

This sequence joins TRBV5-1 and TRBJ2-2; D remains ambiguous. The germline V and J ends were trimmed by 4 bases and 4 bases, with 14 bases remaining between them. The CDR3 has 15 amino acids. Germline CDR1 is SGHRS and CDR2 is YFSETQ. The CDR3 DNA reads as TGCGCCAGCAGCCCCGGGTCCGGTAGCACCGGGGAGCTGTTTTTT. This sequence encodes CASSPGSGSTGELFF. Full variable domain (rest looked up from reference TRBV5-1 and TRBJ2-2): KAGVTQTPRYLIKTRGQQVTLSCSPISGHRSVSWYQQTPGQGLQFLFEYFSETQRNKGNFPGRFSGRQFSNSRSEMNVSTLELGDSALYLCASSPGSGSTGELFFGEGSRLTVL.

This sequence joins TRBV5-1 and TRBJ2-1; TRBD2 agrees at 7 bases. The CDR3 spans 15 residues. The V gene's germline CDR1 is SGHRS and CDR2 YFSETQ. The J segment lost 6 bases and the V segment lost 7 bases, leaving 13 bases of the junction unmatched. CDR3 bases: TGCGCCAGCGGCGAGGGCGGGAGCCCCTTCAATGAGCAGTTCTTC. It codes for CASGEGGSPFNEQFF.

The chain links TRBV9 to TRBJ2-7, with 7 bases fitting TRBD1. This CDR3 contains 14 residues. The germline CDR1 and CDR2 sequences are SGDLS and YYNGEE. V gave up 1 base and J gave up 1 base; unmatched junction bases: 2. The CDR3 protein is CASSVSTGSYEQYF. The CDR3 bases are TGTGCCAGCAGCGTATCGACAGGGTCCTACGAGCAGTACTTC.

In this sample, this clone turned up a few times. This sequence joins TRBV7-8 and TRBJ2-7; TRBD1 matches 8 bases. There are 19 residues in the CDR3. V lost 3 bases and J lost 3; bases outside the gene matches: 19. Germline values: CDR1 SGHVS, CDR2 FQNEAQ. The CDR3 here is CASSFKRRTGLFRGYEQYF. The CDR3 bases are TGTGCCAGCAGCTTTAAACGTCGGACAGGGCTGTTCAGGGGCTACGAGCAGTACTTC.

The rearrangement links TRBV5-1 to TRBJ1-2; D remains ambiguous. This CDR3 comprises 18 residues. The V and J ends lost 3 bases and 3 bases respectively, with 24 bases between them. Germline CDR1 and CDR2: SGHRS and YFSETQ. CDR3 region: CASSSRSGLSGTHYGYTF. The CDR3 DNA reads as TGCGCCAGCAGCTCCCGGTCCGGACTTTCCGGCACCCACTATGGCTACACCTTC.

This clone was seen a few times. The sample holds other DNA sequences that translate to the same CDR3. The chain employs TRBV7-9 and TRBJ2-7, with TRBD1 matching over 12 bases. There are 14 residues in the CDR3. V dropped 6 bases and J dropped 5; count of bases not matched to a gene: 5. Germline CDR1 is SEHNR and CDR2 is FQNEAQ (reference sequence). Here the CDR3 reads CASSSGTGGDEQYF. As DNA, the CDR3 is TGTGCCAGCAGTTCCGGGACAGGGGGCGACGAGCAGTACTTC.